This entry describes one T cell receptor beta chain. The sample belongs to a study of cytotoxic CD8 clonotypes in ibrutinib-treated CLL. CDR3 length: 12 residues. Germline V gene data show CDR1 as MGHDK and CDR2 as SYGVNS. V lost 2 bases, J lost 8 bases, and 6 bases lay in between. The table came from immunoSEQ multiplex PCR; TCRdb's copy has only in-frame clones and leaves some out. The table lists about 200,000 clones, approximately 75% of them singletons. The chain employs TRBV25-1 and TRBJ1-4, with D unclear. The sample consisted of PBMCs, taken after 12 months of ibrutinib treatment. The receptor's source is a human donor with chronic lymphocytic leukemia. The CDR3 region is CASSEVGEKLFF. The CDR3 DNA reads TGTGCCAGCAGTGAAGTAGGCGAAAAACTGTTTTTT.